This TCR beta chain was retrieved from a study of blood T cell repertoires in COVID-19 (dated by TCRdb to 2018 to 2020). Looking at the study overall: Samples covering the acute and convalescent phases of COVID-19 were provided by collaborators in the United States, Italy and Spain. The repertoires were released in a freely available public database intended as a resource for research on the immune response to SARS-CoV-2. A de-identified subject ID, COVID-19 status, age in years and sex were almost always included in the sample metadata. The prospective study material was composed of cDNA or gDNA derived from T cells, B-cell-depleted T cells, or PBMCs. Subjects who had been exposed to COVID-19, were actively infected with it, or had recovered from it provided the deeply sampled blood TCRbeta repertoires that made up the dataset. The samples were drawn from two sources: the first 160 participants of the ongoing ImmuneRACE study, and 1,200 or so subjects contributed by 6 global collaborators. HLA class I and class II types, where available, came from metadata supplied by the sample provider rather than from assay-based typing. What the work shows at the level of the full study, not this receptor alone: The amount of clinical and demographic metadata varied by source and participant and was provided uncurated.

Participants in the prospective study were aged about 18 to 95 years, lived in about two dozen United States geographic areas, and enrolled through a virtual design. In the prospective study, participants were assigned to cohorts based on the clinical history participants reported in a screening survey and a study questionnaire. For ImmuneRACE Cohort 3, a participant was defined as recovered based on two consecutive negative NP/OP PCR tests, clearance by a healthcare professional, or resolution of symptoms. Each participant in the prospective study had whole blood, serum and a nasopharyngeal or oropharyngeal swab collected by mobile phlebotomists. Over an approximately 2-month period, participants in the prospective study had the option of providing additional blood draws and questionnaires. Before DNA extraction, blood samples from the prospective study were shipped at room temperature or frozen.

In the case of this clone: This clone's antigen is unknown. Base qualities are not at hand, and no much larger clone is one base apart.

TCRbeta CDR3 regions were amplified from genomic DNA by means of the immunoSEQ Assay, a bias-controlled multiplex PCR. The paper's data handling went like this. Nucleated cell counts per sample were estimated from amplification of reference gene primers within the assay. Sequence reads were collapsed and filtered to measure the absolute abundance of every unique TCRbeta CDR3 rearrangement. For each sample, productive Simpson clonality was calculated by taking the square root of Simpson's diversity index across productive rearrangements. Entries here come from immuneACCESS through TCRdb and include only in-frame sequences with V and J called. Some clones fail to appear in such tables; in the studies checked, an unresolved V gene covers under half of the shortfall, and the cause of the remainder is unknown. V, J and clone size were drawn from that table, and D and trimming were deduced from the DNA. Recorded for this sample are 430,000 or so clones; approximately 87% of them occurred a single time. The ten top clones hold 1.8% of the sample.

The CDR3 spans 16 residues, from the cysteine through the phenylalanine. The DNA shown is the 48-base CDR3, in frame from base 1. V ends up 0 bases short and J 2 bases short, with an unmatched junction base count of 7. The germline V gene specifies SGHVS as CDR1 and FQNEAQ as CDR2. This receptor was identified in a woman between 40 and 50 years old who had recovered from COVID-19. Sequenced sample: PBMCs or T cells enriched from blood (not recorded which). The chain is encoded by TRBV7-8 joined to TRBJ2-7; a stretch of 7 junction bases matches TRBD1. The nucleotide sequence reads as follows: TGTGCCAGCAGCTTAGCAGGGACAGCAATTCCCTACGAGCAGTACTTC. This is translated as CASSLAGTAIPYEQYF.